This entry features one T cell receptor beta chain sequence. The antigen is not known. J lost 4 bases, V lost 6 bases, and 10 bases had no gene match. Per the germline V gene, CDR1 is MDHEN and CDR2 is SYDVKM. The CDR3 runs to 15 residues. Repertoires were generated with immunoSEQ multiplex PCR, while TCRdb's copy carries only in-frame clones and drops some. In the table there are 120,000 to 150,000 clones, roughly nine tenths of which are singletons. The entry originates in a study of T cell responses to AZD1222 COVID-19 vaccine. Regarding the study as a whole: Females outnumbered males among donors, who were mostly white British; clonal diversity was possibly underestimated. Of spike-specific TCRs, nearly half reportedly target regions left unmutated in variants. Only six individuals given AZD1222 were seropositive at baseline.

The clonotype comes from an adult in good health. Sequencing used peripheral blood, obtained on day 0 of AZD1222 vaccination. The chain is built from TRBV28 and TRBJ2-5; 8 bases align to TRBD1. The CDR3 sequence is CASSLPGQGPETQYF. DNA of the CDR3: TGTGCCAGCAGCCTGCCAGGACAGGGCCCAGAGACCCAGTACTTC.